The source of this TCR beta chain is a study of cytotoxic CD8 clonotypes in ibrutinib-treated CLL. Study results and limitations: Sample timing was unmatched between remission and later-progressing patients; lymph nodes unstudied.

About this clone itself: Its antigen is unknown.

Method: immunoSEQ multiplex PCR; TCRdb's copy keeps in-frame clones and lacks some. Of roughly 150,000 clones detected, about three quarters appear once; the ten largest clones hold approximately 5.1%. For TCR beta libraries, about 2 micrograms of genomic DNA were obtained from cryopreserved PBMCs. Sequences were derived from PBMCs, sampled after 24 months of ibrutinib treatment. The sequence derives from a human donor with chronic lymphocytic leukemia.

CDR3 sequence (DNA): TGTGCCATCAGTGAGACCGGGACAAGGAGCACAGATACGCAGTATTTT. This translates into CAISETGTRSTDTQYF. The chain employs TRBV10-3 and TRBJ2-3, with a weak D call TRBD1 (6 bases). Germline V CDR1 and CDR2: ENHRY, SYGVKD. V gave up 2 bases and J gave up 0 bases, with 12 bases separating them. The CDR3 runs to 16 residues.